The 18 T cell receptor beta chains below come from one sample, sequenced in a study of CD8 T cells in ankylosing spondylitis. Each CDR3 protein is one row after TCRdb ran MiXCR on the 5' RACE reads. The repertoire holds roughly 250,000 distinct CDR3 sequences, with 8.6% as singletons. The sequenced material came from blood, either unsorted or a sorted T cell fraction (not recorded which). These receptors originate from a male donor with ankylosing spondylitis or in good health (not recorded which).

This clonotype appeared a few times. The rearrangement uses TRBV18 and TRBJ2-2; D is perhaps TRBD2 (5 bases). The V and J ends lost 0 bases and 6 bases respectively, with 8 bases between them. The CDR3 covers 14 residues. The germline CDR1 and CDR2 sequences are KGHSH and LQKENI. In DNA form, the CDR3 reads TGTGCCAGCTCACCACCAGGGAGAGCCGGGGAGCTGTTTTTT. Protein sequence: CASSPPGRAGELFF.

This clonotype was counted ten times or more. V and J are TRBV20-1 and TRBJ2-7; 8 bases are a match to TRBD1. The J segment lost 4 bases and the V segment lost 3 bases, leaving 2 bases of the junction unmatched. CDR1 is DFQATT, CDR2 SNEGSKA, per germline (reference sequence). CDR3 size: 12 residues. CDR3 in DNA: TGCAGTGCTAGGGGGACAGGATACGAGCAGTACTTC. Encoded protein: CSARGTGYEQYF.

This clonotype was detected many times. Here the CDR3 reads CASSLYGSYEQYF. The DNA for the CDR3 is TGCGCCAGCAGCTTGTACGGGTCCTACGAGCAGTACTTC. The chain has TRBV5-1 and TRBJ2-7; D is unclear. The CDR3 is 13 residues long. CDR1 SGHRS and CDR2 YFSETQ come from the germline V gene. The germline V and J ends were trimmed by 1 base and 1 base, with 6 bases remaining between them.

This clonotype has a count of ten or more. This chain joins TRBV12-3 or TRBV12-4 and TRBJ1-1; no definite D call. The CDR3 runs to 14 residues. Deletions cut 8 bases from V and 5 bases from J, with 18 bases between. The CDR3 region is CASQRAGESTEAFF. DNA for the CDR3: TGTGCCAGCCAAAGGGCAGGCGAGAGTACTGAAGCTTTCTTT.

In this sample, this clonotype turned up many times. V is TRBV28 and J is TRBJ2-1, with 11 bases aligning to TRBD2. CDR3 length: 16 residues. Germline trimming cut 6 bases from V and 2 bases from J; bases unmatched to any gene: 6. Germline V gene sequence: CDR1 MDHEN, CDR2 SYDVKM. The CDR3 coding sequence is TGTGCCAGCAGGGGGACTAGCGGCCTGACCTACAATGAGCAGTTCTTC. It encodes CASRGTSGLTYNEQFF. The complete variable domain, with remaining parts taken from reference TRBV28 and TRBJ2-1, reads DVKVTQSSRYLVKRTGEKVFLECVQDMDHENMFWYRQDPGLGLRLIYFSYDVKMKEKGDIPEGYSVSREKKERFSLILESASTNQTSMYLCASRGTSGLTYNEQFFGPGTRLTVL.

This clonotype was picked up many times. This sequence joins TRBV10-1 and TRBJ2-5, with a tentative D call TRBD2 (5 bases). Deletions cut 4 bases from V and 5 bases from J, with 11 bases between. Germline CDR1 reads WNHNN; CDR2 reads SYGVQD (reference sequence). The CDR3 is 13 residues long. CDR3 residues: CASSGRGRETQYF. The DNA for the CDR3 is TGCGCCAGCAGTGGAAGAGGGCGTGAGACCCAGTACTTC.

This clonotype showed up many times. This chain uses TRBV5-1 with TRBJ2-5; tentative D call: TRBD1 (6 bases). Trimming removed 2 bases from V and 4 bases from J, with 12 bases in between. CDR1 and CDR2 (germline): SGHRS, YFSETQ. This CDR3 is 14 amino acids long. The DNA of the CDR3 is TGCGCCAGCAGCTTCTGGACAGAAAGAGAGACCCAGTACTTC. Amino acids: CASSFWTERETQYF.

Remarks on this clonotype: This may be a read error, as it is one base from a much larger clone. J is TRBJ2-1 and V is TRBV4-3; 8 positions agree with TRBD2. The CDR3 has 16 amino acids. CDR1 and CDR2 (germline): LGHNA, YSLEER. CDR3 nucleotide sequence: TGCGCCGGCAGCCCCCGTGACGGGAGGGCCTACAATGAGCAGTTCTTC. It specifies CAGSPRDGRAYNEQFF.

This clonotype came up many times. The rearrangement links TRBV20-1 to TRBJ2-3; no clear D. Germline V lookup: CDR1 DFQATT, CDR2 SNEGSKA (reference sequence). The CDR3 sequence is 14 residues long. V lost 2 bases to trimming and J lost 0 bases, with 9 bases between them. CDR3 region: CSARTQTSTDTQYF. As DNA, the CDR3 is TGCAGTGCTAGAACGCAAACCAGCACAGATACGCAGTATTTT.

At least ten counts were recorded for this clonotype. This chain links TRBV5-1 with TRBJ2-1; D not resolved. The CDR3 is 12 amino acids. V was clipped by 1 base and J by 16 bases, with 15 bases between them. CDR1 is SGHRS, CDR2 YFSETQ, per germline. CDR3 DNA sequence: TGCGCCAGCAGCTTGACTACGGATTACACTTTCTTC. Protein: CASSLTTDYTFF.

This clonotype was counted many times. As DNA, the CDR3 is TGTGCCAGCAGCTCGACAGTCACGCACGAGCAGTACTTC. Translating gives CASSSTVTHEQYF. V is TRBV6-2 or TRBV6-3 and J is TRBJ2-7, with D tentatively TRBD1 (5 bases). V lost 6 bases, J lost 5 bases, and 14 bases lay in between. Germline V gene sequence: CDR1 MNHEY, CDR2 SVGEGT. This CDR3 contains 13 residues.

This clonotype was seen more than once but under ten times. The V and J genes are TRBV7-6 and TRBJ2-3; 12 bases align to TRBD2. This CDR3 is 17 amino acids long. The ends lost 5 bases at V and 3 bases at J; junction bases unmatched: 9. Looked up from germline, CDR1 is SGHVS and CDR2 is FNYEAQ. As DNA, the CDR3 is TGTGCCAGCAGCCTAAGACTAGCGGGAGCCGAAACAGATACGCAGTATTTT. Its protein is CASSLRLAGAETDTQYF.

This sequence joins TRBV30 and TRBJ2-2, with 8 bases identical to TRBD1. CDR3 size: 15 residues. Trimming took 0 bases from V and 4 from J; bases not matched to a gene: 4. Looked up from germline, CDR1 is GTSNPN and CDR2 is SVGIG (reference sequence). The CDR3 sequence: CAWSVRTGFTGELFF. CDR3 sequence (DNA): TGTGCCTGGAGTGTCAGGACAGGGTTCACCGGGGAGCTGTTTTTT.

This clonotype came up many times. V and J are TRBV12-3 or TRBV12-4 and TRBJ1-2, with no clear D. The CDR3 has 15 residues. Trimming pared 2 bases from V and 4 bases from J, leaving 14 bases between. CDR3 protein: CASSLSGPRRYGYTF. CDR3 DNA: TGTGCCAGCAGTTTATCCGGGCCGAGGCGCTATGGCTACACCTTC.

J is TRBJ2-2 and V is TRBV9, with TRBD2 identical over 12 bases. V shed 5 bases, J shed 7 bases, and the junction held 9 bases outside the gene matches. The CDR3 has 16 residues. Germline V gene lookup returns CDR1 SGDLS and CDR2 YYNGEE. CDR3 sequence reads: CASRPGLAGSGGELFF. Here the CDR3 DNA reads TGTGCCAGCAGACCCGGACTAGCGGGGTCTGGCGGGGAGCTGTTTTTT.

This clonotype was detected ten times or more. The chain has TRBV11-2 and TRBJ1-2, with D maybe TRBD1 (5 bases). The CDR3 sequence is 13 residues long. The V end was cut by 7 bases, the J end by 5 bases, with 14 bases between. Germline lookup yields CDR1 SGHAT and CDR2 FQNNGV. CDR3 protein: CASNGMGPYGYTF. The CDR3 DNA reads TGTGCCAGCAACGGTATGGGACCGTATGGCTACACCTTC.

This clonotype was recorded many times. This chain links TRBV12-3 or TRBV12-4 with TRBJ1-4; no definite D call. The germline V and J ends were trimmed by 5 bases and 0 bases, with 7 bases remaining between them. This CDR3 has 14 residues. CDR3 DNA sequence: TGTGCCAGCAGTGTGTCAGCAACTAATGAAAAACTGTTTTTT. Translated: CASSVSATNEKLFF.

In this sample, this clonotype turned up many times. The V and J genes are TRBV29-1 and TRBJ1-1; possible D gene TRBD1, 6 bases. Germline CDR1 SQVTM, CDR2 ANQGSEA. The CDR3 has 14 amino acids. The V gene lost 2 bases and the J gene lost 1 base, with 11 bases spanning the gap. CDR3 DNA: TGCAGCGTTGAAAAGACAGGAACGAACACTGAAGCTTTCTTT. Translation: CSVEKTGTNTEAFF.